This T cell receptor (beta chain) was recorded in a study of blood T cell repertoires in COVID-19. Study details: Sources were T cells, B-cell-depleted T cells, or PBMCs; the material itself was cDNA or gDNA.

Cohort 3 recovery required two negative PCRs, clearance, or symptom resolution. Here immunoSEQ multiplex PCR was the method, and the copy in TCRdb shows in-frame clones only, minus some. The sample has 200,000 to 250,000 clones; 84% are singletons. This clone is a singleton in its sample. The length of the CDR3 is 15 residues. In germline, CDR1 is SEHNR, CDR2 FQNEAQ (reference sequence). The V segment lost 5 bases and the J segment 3 bases; nucleotides outside the gene matches: 9. The chain uses TRBV7-9 and TRBJ1-2, with 7 bases lining up with TRBD1. The sequence was obtained from a woman aged 35 to 49 who had recovered from COVID-19. Sample: PBMCs or T cells enriched from blood (not recorded which). The DNA for the CDR3 is TGTGCCAGCAGCCAAACGACAGGGTTCGACTATGGCTACACCTTC. This sequence encodes CASSQTTGFDYGYTF.